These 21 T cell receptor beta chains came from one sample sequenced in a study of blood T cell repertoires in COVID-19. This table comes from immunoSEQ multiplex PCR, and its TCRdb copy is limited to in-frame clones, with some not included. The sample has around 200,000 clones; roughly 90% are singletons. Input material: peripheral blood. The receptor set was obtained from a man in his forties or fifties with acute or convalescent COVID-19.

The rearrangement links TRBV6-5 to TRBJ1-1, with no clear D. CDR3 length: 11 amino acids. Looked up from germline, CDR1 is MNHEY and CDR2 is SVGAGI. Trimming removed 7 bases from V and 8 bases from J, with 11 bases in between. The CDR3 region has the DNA TGTGCCAGCACCAAATTTGGCGAAGCTTTCTTT. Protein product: CASTKFGEAFF.

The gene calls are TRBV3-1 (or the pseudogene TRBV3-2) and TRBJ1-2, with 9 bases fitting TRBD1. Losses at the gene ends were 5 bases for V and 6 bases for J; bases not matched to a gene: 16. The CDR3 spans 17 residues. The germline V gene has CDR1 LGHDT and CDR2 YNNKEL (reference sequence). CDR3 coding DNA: TGTGCCAGCAGCGTTTGGACAGGGGCAAACCTAAGGGATGGCTACACCTTC. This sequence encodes CASSVWTGANLRDGYTF.

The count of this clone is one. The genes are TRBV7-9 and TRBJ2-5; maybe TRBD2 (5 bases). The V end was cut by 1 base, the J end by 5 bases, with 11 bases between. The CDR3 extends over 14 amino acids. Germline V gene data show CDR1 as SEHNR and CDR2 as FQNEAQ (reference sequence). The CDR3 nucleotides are TGTGCCAGCAGCTTAGTTGGAGGCGGGGAGACCCAGTACTTC. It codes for CASSLVGGGETQYF.

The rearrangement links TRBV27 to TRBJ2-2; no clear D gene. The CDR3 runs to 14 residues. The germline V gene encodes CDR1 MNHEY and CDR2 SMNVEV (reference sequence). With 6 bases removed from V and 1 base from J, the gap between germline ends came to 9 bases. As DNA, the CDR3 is TGTGCCAGCAGCGAGAGTTGGAACACCGGGGAGCTGTTTTTT. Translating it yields CASSESWNTGELFF.

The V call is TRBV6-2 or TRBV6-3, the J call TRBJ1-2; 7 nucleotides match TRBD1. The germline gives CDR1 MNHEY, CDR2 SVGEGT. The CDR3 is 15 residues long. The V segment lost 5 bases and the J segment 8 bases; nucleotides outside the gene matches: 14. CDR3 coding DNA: TGTGCCAGCAGTGACGCCCTGGACAGGCACCCAGGCTACACCTTC. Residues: CASSDALDRHPGYTF.

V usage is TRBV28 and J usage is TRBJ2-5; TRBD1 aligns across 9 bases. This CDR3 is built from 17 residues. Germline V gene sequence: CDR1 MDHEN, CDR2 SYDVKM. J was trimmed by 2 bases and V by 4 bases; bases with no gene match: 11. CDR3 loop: CASSSIWGQGTQETQYF. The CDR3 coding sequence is TGTGCCAGCAGTTCCATATGGGGACAGGGAACTCAAGAGACCCAGTACTTC.

This chain's CDR3 is CASSLAGQGFNTQYF. The CDR3 region has the DNA TGTGCCAGCAGCTTGGCCGGTCAGGGCTTCAATACGCAGTATTTT. The chain uses TRBV5-4 and TRBJ2-3; perhaps TRBD1 as D (5 bases). Germline lookup yields CDR1 SGHNT and CDR2 YYREEE (reference sequence). Trimming took 0 bases from V and 7 from J, leaving 15 bases between them. CDR3 size: 15 residues.

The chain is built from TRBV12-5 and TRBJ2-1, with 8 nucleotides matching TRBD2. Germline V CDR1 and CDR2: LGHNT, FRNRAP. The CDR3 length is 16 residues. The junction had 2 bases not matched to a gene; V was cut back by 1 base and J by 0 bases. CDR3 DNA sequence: TGTGCTAGTGGTTTGGGGACTAGCTTCTCCTACAATGAGCAGTTCTTC. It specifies CASGLGTSFSYNEQFF.

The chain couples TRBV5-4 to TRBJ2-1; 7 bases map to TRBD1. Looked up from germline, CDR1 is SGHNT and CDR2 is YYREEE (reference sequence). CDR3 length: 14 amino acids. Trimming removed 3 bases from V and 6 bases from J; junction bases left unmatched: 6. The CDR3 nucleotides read TGTGCCAGCAGCTCAAGACAGGGTATCAATGAGCAGTTCTTC. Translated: CASSSRQGINEQFF. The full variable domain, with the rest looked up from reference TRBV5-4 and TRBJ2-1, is ETGVTQSPTHLIKTRGQQVTLRCSSQSGHNTVSWYQQALGQGPQFIFQYYREEENGRGNFPPRFSGLQFPNYSSELNVNALELDDSALYLCASSSRQGINEQFFGPGTRLTVL.

CDR3 loop: CASSISGGLTGELFF. Written as DNA, the CDR3 is TGCGCCAGCAGCATTAGCGGGGGCCTCACCGGGGAGCTGTTTTTT. V and J are TRBV4-1 and TRBJ2-2, with 9 bases identical to TRBD2. The CDR3 consists of 15 residues. Unmatched junction bases numbered 5, after V lost 5 bases and J lost 4 bases. CDR1 and CDR2 (germline): MGHRA, YSYEKL.

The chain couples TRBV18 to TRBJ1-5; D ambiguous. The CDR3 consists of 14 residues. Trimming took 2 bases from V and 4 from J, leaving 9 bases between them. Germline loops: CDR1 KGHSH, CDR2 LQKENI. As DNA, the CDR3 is TGTGCCAGCTCACCAATTGAGGTTAATCAGCCCCAGCATTTT. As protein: CASSPIEVNQPQHF.

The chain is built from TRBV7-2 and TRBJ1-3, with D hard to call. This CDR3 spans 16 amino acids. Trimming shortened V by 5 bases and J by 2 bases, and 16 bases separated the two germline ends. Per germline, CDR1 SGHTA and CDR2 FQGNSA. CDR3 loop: CASSQSRVNTGNTIYF. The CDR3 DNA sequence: TGTGCCAGCAGCCAGTCCCGGGTTAACACTGGAAACACCATATATTTT.

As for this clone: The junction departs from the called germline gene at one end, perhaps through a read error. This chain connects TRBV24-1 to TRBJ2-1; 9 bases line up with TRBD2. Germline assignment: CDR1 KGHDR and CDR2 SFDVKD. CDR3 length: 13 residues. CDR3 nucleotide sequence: TGTGCCACCAGCGATTTCGGGCGGGGGGGCAAGTTCTTC. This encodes CATSDFGRGGKFF.

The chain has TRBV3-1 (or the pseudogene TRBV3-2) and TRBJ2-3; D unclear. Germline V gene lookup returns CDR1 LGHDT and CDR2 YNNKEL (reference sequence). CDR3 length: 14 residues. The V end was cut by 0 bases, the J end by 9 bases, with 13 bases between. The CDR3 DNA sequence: TGTGCCAGCAGCCAAGATTCGACTCCAACCACGCAGTATTTT. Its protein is CASSQDSTPTTQYF.

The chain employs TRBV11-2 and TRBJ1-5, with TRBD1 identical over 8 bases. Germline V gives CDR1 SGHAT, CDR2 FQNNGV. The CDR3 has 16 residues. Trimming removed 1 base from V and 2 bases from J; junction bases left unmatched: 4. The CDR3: CASSLGKQGGNQPQHF. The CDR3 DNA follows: TGTGCCAGCAGCTTAGGGAAACAGGGGGGCAATCAGCCCCAGCATTTT.

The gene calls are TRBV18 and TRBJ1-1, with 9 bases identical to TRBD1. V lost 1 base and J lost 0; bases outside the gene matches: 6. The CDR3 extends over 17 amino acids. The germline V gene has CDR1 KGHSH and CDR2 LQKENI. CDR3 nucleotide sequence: TGTGCCAGCTCACCACGACAGGGGGGTATCATGAACACTGAAGCTTTCTTT. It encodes CASSPRQGGIMNTEAFF.

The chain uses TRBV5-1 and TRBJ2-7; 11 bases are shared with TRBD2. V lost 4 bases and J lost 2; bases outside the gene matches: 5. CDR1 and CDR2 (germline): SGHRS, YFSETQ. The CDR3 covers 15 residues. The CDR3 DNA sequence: TGCGCCAGCAGCCCTGGGACTAGCGGAACCTACGAGCAGTACTTC. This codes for CASSPGTSGTYEQYF. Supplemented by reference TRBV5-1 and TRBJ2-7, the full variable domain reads KAGVTQTPRYLIKTRGQQVTLSCSPISGHRSVSWYQQTPGQGLQFLFEYFSETQRNKGNFPGRFSGRQFSNSRSEMNVSTLELGDSALYLCASSPGTSGTYEQYFGPGTRLTVT.

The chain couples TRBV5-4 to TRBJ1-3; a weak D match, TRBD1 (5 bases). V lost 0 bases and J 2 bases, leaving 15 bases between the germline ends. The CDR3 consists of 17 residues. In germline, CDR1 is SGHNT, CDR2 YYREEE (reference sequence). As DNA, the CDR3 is TGTGCCAGCAGCTTGGGGGGAGGGGTCGGCGCTGGAAACACCATATATTTT. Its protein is CASSLGGGVGAGNTIYF.

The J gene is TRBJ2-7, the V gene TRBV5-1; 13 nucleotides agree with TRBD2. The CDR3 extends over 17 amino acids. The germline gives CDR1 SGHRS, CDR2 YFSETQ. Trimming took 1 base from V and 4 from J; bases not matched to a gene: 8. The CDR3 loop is CASSLTSGGAIIYEQYF. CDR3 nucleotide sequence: TGCGCCAGCAGCTTGACTAGCGGGGGGGCCATCATTTACGAGCAGTACTTC.

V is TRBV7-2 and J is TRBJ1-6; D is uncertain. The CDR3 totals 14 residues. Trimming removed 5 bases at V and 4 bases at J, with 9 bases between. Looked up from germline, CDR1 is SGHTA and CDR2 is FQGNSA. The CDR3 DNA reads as TGTGCCAGCAGCACAATTACGTATAATTCACCCCTCCACTTT. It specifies CASSTITYNSPLHF.

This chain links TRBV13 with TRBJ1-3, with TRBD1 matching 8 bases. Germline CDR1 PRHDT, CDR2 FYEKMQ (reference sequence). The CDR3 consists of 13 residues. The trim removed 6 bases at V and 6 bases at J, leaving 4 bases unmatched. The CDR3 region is CASRRDRINTIYF. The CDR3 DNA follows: TGTGCCAGCAGAAGGGACAGGATAAACACCATATATTTT.